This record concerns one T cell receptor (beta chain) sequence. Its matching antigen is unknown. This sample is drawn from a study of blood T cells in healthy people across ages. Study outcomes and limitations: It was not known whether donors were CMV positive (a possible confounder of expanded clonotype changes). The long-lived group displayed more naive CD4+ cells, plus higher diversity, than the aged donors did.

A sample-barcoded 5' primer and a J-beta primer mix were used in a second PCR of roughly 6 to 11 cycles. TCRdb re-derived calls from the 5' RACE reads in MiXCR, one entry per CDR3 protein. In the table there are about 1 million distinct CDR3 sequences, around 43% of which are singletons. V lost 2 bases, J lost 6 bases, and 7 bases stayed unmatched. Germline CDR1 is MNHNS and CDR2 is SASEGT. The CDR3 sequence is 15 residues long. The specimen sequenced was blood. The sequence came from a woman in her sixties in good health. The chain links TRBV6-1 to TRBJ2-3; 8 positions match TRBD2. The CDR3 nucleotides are TGTGCCAGCAGTGAACGAGCGGGGGAGTTGGATACGCAGTATTTT. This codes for CASSERAGELDTQYF.